The 13 T cell receptor beta chains below come from one sample, sequenced in a study of response to subunit inactivated influenza vaccine. TCRdb re-called the RT-PCR reads with MiXCR, one entry per CDR3 protein. The repertoire consists of more than 400,000 distinct CDR3 sequences, with approximately 11% occurring once and the leading ten covering approximately 12%. The source was PBMCs from blood, collected roughly 47 days after vaccination. The receptor source for this set is a man aged 50-59 years who received an inactivated influenza vaccine.

The chain couples TRBV6-2 or TRBV6-3 to TRBJ2-1; D unresolved. Germline V CDR1 and CDR2: MNHEY, SVGEGT. CDR3 length equals 12 residues. V lost 6 bases and J 3 bases, leaving 6 bases between the germline ends. Here the CDR3 reads CASRGFYNEQFF. The CDR3 coding sequence is TGTGCCAGCAGGGGTTTCTACAATGAGCAGTTCTTC.

V and J are TRBV3-1 and TRBJ1-2, with D hard to call. The CDR3 runs 15 residues. In germline, CDR1 is LGHDT, CDR2 YNNKEL (reference sequence). Trimming removed 1 base from V and 0 bases from J, with 9 bases in between. CDR3: CASSQGISANYGYTF. In DNA form, the CDR3 reads TGTGCCAGCAGCCAAGGAATCAGTGCTAACTATGGCTACACCTTC. Using reference TRBV3-1 and TRBJ1-2 for the parts outside the CDR3, the full variable domain is DTAVSQTPKYLVTQMGNDKSIKCEQNLGHDTMYWYKQDSKKFLKIMFSYNNKELIINETVPNRFSPKSPDKAHLNLHINSLELGDSAVYFCASSQGISANYGYTFGSGTRLTVV.

This clonotype has a handful of counts. The V and J genes are TRBV5-1 and TRBJ2-5, with TRBD2 identical over 7 bases. The CDR3 runs to 14 residues. Germline loops: CDR1 SGHRS, CDR2 YFSETQ. After removal of 5 bases from V and 1 base from J, the junction contained 5 bases not matched to a gene. This CDR3 is CASSPLATQETQYF. Written as DNA, the CDR3 is TGCGCCAGCAGTCCACTAGCGACCCAAGAGACCCAGTACTTC.

About this clonotype itself: At one end, the junction sequence differs from germline, possibly due to a read error. J is TRBJ2-3 and V is TRBV7-7; D gene uncertain. The CDR3 consists of 13 residues. The V gene's germline CDR1 is SSHAT and CDR2 FNYEAQ (reference sequence). This CDR3 is CASSLYPTDTQYF. The CDR3 DNA reads TGTGCTAGCAGCTTATACCCCACAGATACGCAGTATTTT.

The CDR3, as DNA: TGTGCCAGCAGTGGAACTAGCGGGGGGTTCACAGATACGCAGTATTTT. Protein product: CASSGTSGGFTDTQYF. The chain couples TRBV2 to TRBJ2-3; 12 bases match TRBD2. This CDR3 comprises 16 residues. Germline lookup yields CDR1 SNHLY and CDR2 FYNNEI. The V gene end was trimmed by 4 bases and the J gene end by 2 bases; junction bases not matched to a gene: 4. The full variable domain, rest sourced from reference TRBV2 and TRBJ2-3, is EPEVTQTPSHQVTQMGQEVILRCVPISNHLYFYWYRQILGQKVEFLVSFYNNEISEKSEIFDDQFSVERPDGSNFTLKIRSTKLEDSAMYFCASSGTSGGFTDTQYFGPGTRLTVL.

This clonotype was seen a handful of times. Here the CDR3 DNA reads TGTGCCAGCAGCTTGGTCAGGTTGCGCTCAGATACGCAGTATTTT. Translated, it gives CASSLVRLRSDTQYF. The V gene is TRBV5-8, the J gene TRBJ2-3; D uncertain. This CDR3 comprises 15 residues. Trimming left V 0 bases short and J 4 bases short, with 12 bases between. The germline V gene has CDR1 SGHTS and CDR2 YDEGEE. Supplemented by reference TRBV5-8 and TRBJ2-3, the full variable domain reads EAGVTQSPTHLIKTRGQQATLRCSPISGHTSVYWYQQALGLGLQFLLWYDEGEERNRGNFPPRFSGRQFPNYSSELNVNALELEDSALYLCASSLVRLRSDTQYFGPGTRLTVL.

The J gene is TRBJ2-2, the V gene TRBV7-9; no definite D call. V lost 5 bases and J lost 1, with 11 bases in between. This CDR3 region has 15 residues. Germline loops: CDR1 SEHNR, CDR2 FQNEAQ (reference sequence). CDR3 nucleotides: TGTGCCAGCAGCACCGGTGCGGTGAACACCGGGGAGCTGTTTTTT. The encoded protein is CASSTGAVNTGELFF. The full variable domain, in which reference TRBV7-9 and TRBJ2-2 provide the parts outside the CDR3, is DTGVSQNPRHKITKRGQNVTFRCDPISEHNRLYWYRQTLGQGPEFLTYFQNEAQLEKSRLLSDRFSAERPKGSFSTLEIQRTEQGDSAMYLCASSTGAVNTGELFFGEGSRLTVL.

This clonotype was detected many times. V usage is TRBV12-3 or TRBV12-4 and J usage is TRBJ2-5; 9 bases line up with TRBD2. With V trimmed by 5 bases and J by 2 bases, 9 bases remained unmatched. The CDR3 spans 16 residues. Here the CDR3 DNA reads TGTGCCAGCAGTACCCTCCTAACTAGCGGGCAAGAGACCCAGTACTTC. It translates to CASSTLLTSGQETQYF.

The V and J genes are TRBV28 and TRBJ1-6; D is unresolved. V lost 9 bases and J 4 bases, leaving 13 bases between the germline ends. The germline V gene encodes CDR1 MDHEN and CDR2 SYDVKM. The CDR3 spans 14 residues. In DNA, the CDR3 is TGTGCCAGTTATGACACCCGTTATAATTCACCCCTCCACTTT. Its translation is CASYDTRYNSPLHF.

This clonotype was observed many times. The chain links TRBV27 to TRBJ2-7, with D tentatively TRBD2 (5 bases). The length of the CDR3 is 12 residues. With 4 bases removed from V and 4 bases from J, the gap between germline ends came to 8 bases. CDR1 and CDR2 (germline): MNHEY, SMNVEV (reference sequence). The CDR3 region has the DNA TGTGCCAGCAGTTCTCGGGGATACGAGCAGTACTTC. This gives the protein CASSSRGYEQYF.

The chain links TRBV28 to TRBJ1-2, with D uncertain. Trimming stripped 2 bases from V and 4 bases from J, with 8 bases between. CDR3 length equals 13 residues. Germline V gene sequence: CDR1 MDHEN, CDR2 SYDVKM. Written as DNA, the CDR3 is TGTGCCAGCAGTTTAGGGGTGATCTATGGCTACACCTTC. Translation gives CASSLGVIYGYTF.

This clonotype was found many times. The chain has TRBV7-8 and TRBJ2-3, with no clear D. The germline gives CDR1 SGHVS, CDR2 FQNEAQ. This CDR3 region has 15 residues. Trimming shortened V by 1 base and J by 0 bases, and 8 bases separated the two germline ends. Here the CDR3 reads CASSLVGFSTDTQYF. CDR3 nucleotides: TGTGCCAGCAGCTTAGTAGGGTTTAGCACAGATACGCAGTATTTT.

This clonotype was seen more than once but under ten times. This rearrangement joins TRBV7-8 to TRBJ2-7; 7 positions match TRBD2. J lost 6 bases, V lost 1 base, and 12 bases had no gene match. The germline V gene encodes CDR1 SGHVS and CDR2 FQNEAQ. The CDR3 covers 16 residues. CDR3 sequence (DNA): TGTGCCAGCAGCTTAGAGGGCAGCGGGATTCGGAGCGAGCAGTACTTC. Amino acid sequence: CASSLEGSGIRSEQYF.